This TCR beta chain derives from a study of regulatory T cells in long-lasting Graves disease. General study points: Persistent Graves' patients showed a TCR diversity that was lower than that of newly diagnosed ones.

This clonotype has a count of ten or more. Its antigen is currently unknown. Time point given: persistent/refractory GD, antithyroid drugs over 5 years with positive TRAb. PBMC RNA was the source of the TCR library. Each of the patients was recruited from an endocrinology department situated in Xi'an, China. Library construction for TCR beta used iRepertoire HTBI primers and Arm-PCR of CDR3 regions. A single record per CDR3 protein comes from TCRdb applying MiXCR to the multiplex PCR reads. The repertoire holds over 350,000 distinct CDR3 sequences, with more than 20% as singletons. This specimen consisted of peripheral blood mononuclear cells (PBMCs), obtained when the disease was refractory, from a patient treated with antithyroid drugs. The source is a female donor with Graves disease.

The chain's CDR3 is CASRRLPGTAYFANTGELFF. Written as DNA, the CDR3 is TGTGCCAGCAGACGCCTCCCCGGGACAGCATACTTCGCGAACACCGGGGAGCTGTTTTTT. The rearrangement links TRBV27 to TRBJ2-2; TRBD1 agrees at 7 bases. Germline V gene data show CDR1 as MNHEY and CDR2 as SMNVEV (reference sequence). V lost 6 bases and J lost 0; bases outside the gene matches: 19. The CDR3 is 20 residues long.